The 19 T cell receptor beta chains in this list originate from one sample, sequenced in a study of OX40 agonist ivuxolimab in advanced cancers. Profiled with immunoSEQ multiplex PCR; TCRdb holds only in-frame clones, not every one. Of 12,000 or so clones listed, under 70% were seen once; the top ten hold approximately 26%. The source material was CD4+ or CD8+ T cells sorted from blood, sampled in a trial of the OX40 agonist ivuxolimab. The receptor set was obtained from an adult with an advanced solid tumor such as melanoma, head and neck, liver or kidney cancer.

The chain is built from TRBV28 and TRBJ1-3; D is ambiguous. The V end was cut by 7 bases, the J end by 2 bases, with 15 bases between. The CDR3 spans 15 residues. The germline V gene encodes CDR1 MDHEN and CDR2 SYDVKM. The CDR3 sequence is CASNPTRITGNTIYF. CDR3 DNA: TGTGCCAGCAATCCCACACGTATAACTGGAAACACCATATATTTT. Using reference TRBV28 and TRBJ1-3 for the parts outside the CDR3, the full variable domain is DVKVTQSSRYLVKRTGEKVFLECVQDMDHENMFWYRQDPGLGLRLIYFSYDVKMKEKGDIPEGYSVSREKKERFSLILESASTNQTSMYLCASNPTRITGNTIYFGEGSWLTVV.

This chain connects TRBV7-6 to TRBJ2-2; D uncertain. Trimming shortened V by 5 bases and J by 6 bases, and 10 bases separated the two germline ends. CDR1 and CDR2 (germline): SGHVS, FNYEAQ. The CDR3 consists of 13 residues. The CDR3: CASSQRESGELFF. The CDR3 region has the DNA TGTGCCAGCAGCCAAAGAGAGTCCGGGGAGCTGTTTTTT.

The chain couples TRBV27 to TRBJ2-2, with TRBD2 matching 10 bases. The germline gives CDR1 MNHEY, CDR2 SMNVEV (reference sequence). This CDR3 has 15 amino acids. V dropped 4 bases and J dropped 5; count of bases not matched to a gene: 4. Here the CDR3 DNA reads TGTGCCAGCAGTTCTCCGGGACTAGCGACCGGGGAGCTGTTTTTT. Amino acid sequence: CASSSPGLATGELFF.

The gene calls are TRBV11-2 and TRBJ2-7; the D gene could be TRBD1 or TRBD2 (5 bases each). Trimming took 8 bases from V and 2 from J, leaving 19 bases between them. This CDR3 comprises 15 residues. Germline V gene data show CDR1 as SGHAT and CDR2 as FQNNGV. For the CDR3, the DNA is TGTGCCAGCGGGGGACGCCCGGGACCGACCTACGAGCAGTACTTC. Translated, it gives CASGGRPGPTYEQYF. Drawing the rest from reference TRBV11-2 and TRBJ2-7, the complete variable domain is EAGVAQSPRYKIIEKRQSVAFWCNPISGHATLYWYQQILGQGPKLLIQFQNNGVVDDSQLPKDRFSAERLKGVDSTLKIQPAKLEDSAVYLCASGGRPGPTYEQYFGPGTRLTVT.

The chain joins TRBV10-1 to TRBJ2-2, with 10 bases aligning to TRBD1. Germline CDR1 is WNHNN and CDR2 is SYGVQD (reference sequence). The CDR3 is 15 residues long. Trimming removed 7 bases from V and 7 bases from J; junction bases left unmatched: 9. CDR3 nucleotide sequence: TGCGCCAGCACCCTTGGACAGGGGGAAGGCGGGGAGCTGTTTTTT. This encodes CASTLGQGEGGELFF.

This clone was detected a few times. The genes are TRBV7-9 and TRBJ2-3; TRBD2 matches at 8 bases. CDR3 size: 17 residues. Germline V gives CDR1 SEHNR, CDR2 FQNEAQ (reference sequence). The junction had 13 bases not matched to a gene; V was cut back by 5 bases and J by 3 bases. The CDR3 coding sequence is TGTGCCAGCAGCCTGGGGTCTAGCGGGCCTTTAACAGATACGCAGTATTTT. Encoded protein: CASSLGSSGPLTDTQYF.

The genes are TRBV11-2 and TRBJ2-7; D uncertain. The ends were cut back, 7 bases at V and 5 bases at J, with 21 bases in the middle. Germline V gene lookup returns CDR1 SGHAT and CDR2 FQNNGV. The CDR3 runs to 15 residues. The CDR3 DNA reads as TGTGCCAGCACCACCTACCACGGGTCTGAAAACGAGCAGTACTTC. It yields the protein CASTTYHGSENEQYF.

The rearrangement uses TRBV7-6 and TRBJ2-1; 11 nucleotides align to TRBD2. Trimming took 0 bases from V and 8 from J; bases not matched to a gene: 6. The CDR3 runs 16 residues. Germline V gene lookup returns CDR1 SGHVS and CDR2 FNYEAQ. The CDR3, as DNA: TGTGCCAGCAGCTTAGCTTTAGCGGGGGGGCCTTATGAGCAGTTCTTC. Translation gives CASSLALAGGPYEQFF. Complete variable domain (other parts from reference TRBV7-6 and TRBJ2-1): GAGVSQSPRYKVTKRGQDVALRCDPISGHVSLYWYRQALGQGPEFLTYFNYEAQQDKSGLPNDRFSAERPEGSISTLTIQRTEQRDSAMYRCASSLALAGGPYEQFFGPGTRLTVL.

The rearrangement links TRBV13 to TRBJ2-7; unclear D gene. This CDR3 contains 15 residues. Germline CDR1 reads PRHDT; CDR2 reads FYEKMQ (reference sequence). The ends were cut back, 6 bases at V and 0 bases at J, with 15 bases in the middle. CDR3 loop: CASSLLWPSSYEQYF. CDR3 DNA sequence: TGTGCCAGCAGTTTACTTTGGCCGAGCTCCTACGAGCAGTACTTC.

This rearrangement joins TRBV6-6 to TRBJ1-2; D not certain. V shed 6 bases and J shed 6 bases, with 17 bases lying between them. The CDR3 extends over 14 amino acids. The germline V gene has CDR1 MNHNY and CDR2 SVGAGI (reference sequence). Here the CDR3 reads CASSQTTGFNGYTF. For the CDR3, the DNA is TGTGCCAGCAGCCAGACGACGGGGTTTAATGGCTACACCTTC.

This clone was seen more than once but under ten times. This sequence joins TRBV28 and TRBJ2-5; 7 bases align to TRBD2. Germline CDR1 MDHEN, CDR2 SYDVKM. Trimming at V came to 5 bases and at J to 5 bases, leaving 11 bases not matched to a gene. This CDR3 is built from 15 residues. The CDR3 coding sequence is TGTGCCAGCAGTCCCAGCTTGGCGGGAGAGGAGACCCAGTACTTC. Residues: CASSPSLAGEETQYF.

This chain uses TRBV19 with TRBJ1-2; 9 bases fit TRBD1. CDR1 and CDR2 (germline): LNHDA, SQIVND (reference sequence). V lost 10 bases and J lost 6; bases outside the gene matches: 6. This CDR3 region has 12 residues. The CDR3 DNA is TGTGCCACCGACAGGGGGAGAAATGGCTACACCTTC. Translation: CATDRGRNGYTF.

This clone was detected once. The J gene is TRBJ2-5, the V gene TRBV5-4, with TRBD2 matching 7 bases. CDR1 is SGHNT and CDR2 is YYREEE in the germline V gene (reference sequence). Trimming at V came to 0 bases and at J to 0 bases, leaving 5 bases not matched to a gene. The CDR3 sequence is 16 residues long. CDR3 region: CASSLDNGGYQETQYF. CDR3 DNA: TGTGCCAGCAGCTTGGATAACGGGGGGTACCAAGAGACCCAGTACTTC.

This chain links TRBV28 with TRBJ2-7; 9 bases map to TRBD2. Germline CDR1 reads MDHEN; CDR2 reads SYDVKM. The CDR3 totals 16 residues. Germline trimming cut 4 bases from V and 0 bases from J; bases unmatched to any gene: 7. CDR3 bases: TGTGCCAGCAGTTCGATCCTAGCGGGATTCTCCTACGAGCAGTACTTC. Protein: CASSSILAGFSYEQYF.

The chain is built from TRBV6-5 and TRBJ2-2, with TRBD1 as a possible D gene (5 bases). Germline V CDR1 and CDR2: MNHEY, SVGAGI. This CDR3 spans 15 amino acids. V was pared by 2 bases and J by 2 bases, with 9 bases between. The CDR3: CASSYGQGNTGELFF. As DNA, the CDR3 is TGTGCCAGCAGTTACGGGCAGGGAAACACCGGGGAGCTGTTTTTT.

This clone was seen many times. The V and J genes are TRBV27 and TRBJ1-6, with D hard to call. The CDR3 runs 13 residues. Trimming pared 3 bases from V and 7 bases from J, leaving 7 bases between. The V gene's germline CDR1 is MNHEY and CDR2 SMNVEV (reference sequence). CDR3 in amino acids: CASSFRPNSPLHF. CDR3 sequence (DNA): TGTGCCAGCAGTTTTCGTCCCAATTCACCCCTCCACTTT.

J is TRBJ2-3 and V is TRBV15, with D perhaps matching TRBD2 (7 bases). The germline CDR1 and CDR2 sequences are LNHNV and YYDKDF (reference sequence). The CDR3 spans 16 residues. The V end was cut by 0 bases, the J end by 0 bases, with 10 bases between. The DNA of the CDR3 is TGTGCCACCAGCAGAGAAGGGGGGGGTAGCACAGATACGCAGTATTTT. Its protein product is CATSREGGGSTDTQYF.

The chain combines TRBV11-3 with TRBJ2-1; D is unresolved. In germline, CDR1 is SGHNT, CDR2 YENEEA. V lost 5 bases to trimming and J lost 8 bases, with 10 bases between them. The CDR3 runs 12 residues. Here the CDR3 reads CASSPDRHEQFF. The CDR3 region has the DNA TGTGCCAGCAGCCCTGACCGCCATGAGCAGTTCTTC.

The CDR3, as DNA: TGTGCCAGCAGCGTGGGCGGGGGGGATCTAGAGACCCAGTACTTC. Protein product: CASSVGGGDLETQYF. The genes are TRBV9 and TRBJ2-5; 9 nucleotides align to TRBD2. The CDR3 is 15 amino acids. Germline V gene data show CDR1 as SGDLS and CDR2 as YYNGEE. J lost 4 bases, V lost 2 bases, and 6 bases had no gene match.